These 10 T cell receptor beta chains were all obtained from the same sample, sequenced in a study of T cell responses to AZD1222 COVID-19 vaccine. Data came from immunoSEQ multiplex PCR; TCRdb stores just in-frame clones and leaves some out. The table records some 100,000 clones, 87% of them present only once. The sequenced sample was peripheral blood, obtained on day 0 of AZD1222 vaccination. The receptors originated from an adult in good health.

The chain carries TRBV11-3 and TRBJ1-6; D unresolved. Germline V lookup: CDR1 SGHNT, CDR2 YENEEA. This CDR3 is 13 amino acids long. Trimming shortened V by 1 base and J by 8 bases, and 6 bases separated the two germline ends. The CDR3, as DNA: TGTGCCAGCAGCTTAGTGAGGGATTCACCCCTCCACTTT. Residues: CASSLVRDSPLHF.

The V call is TRBV11-1, the J call TRBJ2-2; 12 bases agree with TRBD1. Unmatched junction bases numbered 4, after V lost 5 bases and J lost 9 bases. From germline, CDR1 is SGHAT and CDR2 FQDESV (reference sequence). This CDR3 comprises 14 residues. The CDR3 bases are TGTGCCAGCAGCAGGGACAGGGGGCAGCGGGAGCTGTTTTTT. Protein: CASSRDRGQRELFF.

The chain recombines TRBV6-5 with TRBJ2-1, with TRBD2 matching 7 bases. The V segment lost 6 bases and the J segment 6 bases; nucleotides outside the gene matches: 11. The germline V gene encodes CDR1 MNHEY and CDR2 SVGAGI. The CDR3 spans 15 residues. In DNA form, the CDR3 reads TGTGCCAGCAGCGTCACTAGCGCAATTTCCAATGAGCAGTTCTTC. Protein product: CASSVTSAISNEQFF.

The chain carries TRBV4-1 and TRBJ1-1; D is possibly TRBD1 (5 bases). From germline, CDR1 is MGHRA and CDR2 YSYEKL. V was shortened by 3 bases and J by 0 bases, with 8 bases between the two germline ends. The CDR3 is 14 residues long. CDR3 nucleotides: TGCGCCAGCAGCCATGGGACGGTGAACACTGAAGCTTTCTTT. As protein: CASSHGTVNTEAFF.

The chain recombines TRBV6-5 with TRBJ2-7, with TRBD1 matching over 9 bases. The CDR3 sequence is 15 residues long. CDR1 and CDR2 (germline): MNHEY, SVGAGI. V lost 5 bases, J lost 1 base, and 6 bases stayed unmatched. In nucleotides, the CDR3 is TGTGCCAGCAGTCCACAACAGGGGGCTTCCTACGAGCAGTACTTC. Encoded protein: CASSPQQGASYEQYF.

V usage is TRBV28 and J usage is TRBJ1-2; TRBD1 might be the D (5 bases). Between the trimmed V and J ends, which lost 3 bases and 7 bases, there was a span of 18 bases. This CDR3 comprises 15 residues. From germline, CDR1 is MDHEN and CDR2 SYDVKM. The CDR3 DNA reads as TGTGCCAGCAGTTTCCTGCTGGGGGTCGGTGGTGGCTACACCTTC. Its translation: CASSFLLGVGGGYTF.

This chain joins TRBV6-5 and TRBJ1-3; no clear D. CDR3 length: 16 amino acids. The V and J ends lost 0 bases and 4 bases respectively, with 13 bases between them. Germline V lookup: CDR1 MNHEY, CDR2 SVGAGI. Written as DNA, the CDR3 is TGTGCCAGCAGTTACTCCGAACAGATAGACGGAAACACCATATATTTT. Translation gives CASSYSEQIDGNTIYF.

The gene calls are TRBV5-1 and TRBJ2-7; a weak D match, TRBD1 (6 bases). The germline V gene has CDR1 SGHRS and CDR2 YFSETQ. The V gene lost 0 bases and the J gene lost 7 bases, with 14 bases spanning the gap. The CDR3 loop spans 14 amino acids. The CDR3 DNA is TGCGCCAGCAGCTTGGCCCAGGGGCTAAGGGAGCAGTACTTC. The encoded protein is CASSLAQGLREQYF.

This sequence joins TRBV7-3 and TRBJ1-1, with TRBD1 as a possible D gene (6 bases). Germline V lookup: CDR1 SGHTA, CDR2 FQGTGA. This CDR3 is built from 13 residues. V was pared by 5 bases and J by 1 base, with 8 bases between. CDR3 DNA: TGTGCCAGCAGCATACAGGGGAACACTGAAGCTTTCTTT. It is translated as CASSIQGNTEAFF.

The chain couples TRBV9 to TRBJ2-1; 10 nucleotides align to TRBD2. The CDR3 extends over 18 amino acids. Germline CDR1 reads SGDLS; CDR2 reads YYNGEE. V shed 0 bases and J 3 bases; nucleotides not matched to a gene: 9. This CDR3 is CASSVATASGRFYNEQFF. The CDR3 DNA reads as TGTGCCAGCAGCGTAGCTACCGCTAGCGGGAGATTCTACAATGAGCAGTTCTTC.